Listed below are T cell receptor beta chains from one sample, sequenced in a study of Ad26.COV2.S vaccination and SARS-CoV-2 variants. Sequencing used immunoSEQ multiplex PCR; TCRdb keeps in-frame clones, though not all of them. Here the sample spans around 450,000 clones, about nine tenths being singletons. The sample was peripheral blood, taken in a trial of Ad26.COV2.S vaccine versus placebo. These receptor sequences come from a person between 18 and 60 years old who received the Ad26.COV2.S COVID-19 vaccine or a placebo. CDR3s include the opening cysteine and the closing phenylalanine or tryptophan. A D gene is named only where the DNA matches it firmly. Size values are once, few and many counts, or a class for expanded clones, and some rows have none.

size: .; V: TRBV2; J: TRBJ1-2; D: .; DNA: TGTGCCAGCAGCAAGGGTGTTGGTGGCTACACCTTC; CDR3: CASSKGVGGYTF
size: .; V: TRBV10-3; J: TRBJ1-2; D: .; DNA: TGTGCCATCAGTGATAGCGGGTTGAGAGACTACTATGGCTACACCTTC; CDR3: CAISDSGLRDYYGYTF
size: .; V: TRBV19; J: TRBJ1-1; D: .; DNA: TGTGCCAGTAGTTCCAGGAGAGAGAACACTGAAGCTTTCTTT; CDR3: CASSSRRENTEAFF
size: .; V: TRBV5-1; J: TRBJ1-5; D: .; DNA: TGCGCCAGCAGCTTGTCTGGGGCTGATCAGCCCCAGCATTTT; CDR3: CASSLSGADQPQHF
size: .; V: TRBV7-3; J: TRBJ1-1; D: .; DNA: TGTGCCAGCAGCTTAAAAGGGACGAACACTGAAGCTTTCTTT; CDR3: CASSLKGTNTEAFF
size: .; V: TRBV6-5; J: TRBJ1-6; D: TRBD1; DNA: TGTGCCAGCACCTGGGGACAGGGTAATTCACCCCTCCACTTT; CDR3: CASTWGQGNSPLHF
size: .; V: TRBV6-5; J: TRBJ2-1; D: .; DNA: TGTGCCAGCAGCAAGTCCAACAGAGTCTACAATGAGCAGTTCTTC; CDR3: CASSKSNRVYNEQFF
size: .; V: TRBV5-1; J: TRBJ1-1; D: .; DNA: TGCGCCAGCAGCTTCGGGGCCGAAAACACTGAAGCTTTCTTT; CDR3: CASSFGAENTEAFF
size: .; V: TRBV6-2/TRBV6-3; J: TRBJ2-1; D: TRBD2; DNA: TGTGCCAGCAGCCCCCGACTAGCGGAGCAGTTCTTC; CDR3: CASSPRLAEQFF
size: .; V: TRBV7-9; J: TRBJ1-2; D: .; DNA: TGTGCCAGCAGCTTAGGCCCCCGTGGCTACACCTTC; CDR3: CASSLGPRGYTF
size: .; V: TRBV5-4; J: TRBJ1-2; D: .; DNA: TGTGCCAGCAGCTTTTTACAGGGAGGTGACACCTTC; CDR3: CASSFLQGGDTF
size: .; V: TRBV6-6; J: TRBJ1-2; D: .; DNA: TGTGCCAGCAGCCCGACAGGACCTTATGGCTACACCTTC; CDR3: CASSPTGPYGYTF
size: .; V: TRBV25-1; J: TRBJ1-4; D: TRBD1; DNA: TGTGCCAGCAGTGCTCAGGGGACAGGGGACGAAAAACTGTTTTTT; CDR3: CASSAQGTGDEKLFF
size: .; V: TRBV6-6; J: TRBJ2-3; D: TRBD1; DNA: TGTGCCACCCAGGGGGTCACAGATACGCAGTATTTT; CDR3: CATQGVTDTQYF
size: .; V: TRBV3-1/TRBV3-2; J: TRBJ2-3; D: TRBD2; DNA: TGTGCCAGCAGCCTTAGCGGGGGGAGCACAGATACGCAGTATTTT; CDR3: CASSLSGGSTDTQYF
size: .; V: TRBV7-3; J: TRBJ1-1; D: .; DNA: TGTGCCAGCAGCTTATATGGGGGGACGAACACTGAAGCTTTCTTT; CDR3: CASSLYGGTNTEAFF
size: .; V: TRBV19; J: TRBJ1-2; D: .; DNA: TGTGCCAGTACCCGTGGGGTGATATCGGATGGCTACACCTTC; CDR3: CASTRGVISDGYTF
size: .; V: TRBV7-9; J: TRBJ1-1; D: .; DNA: TGTGCCAGCCGGGGGCAGGGCCTGGGAACTGAAGCTTTCTTT; CDR3: CASRGQGLGTEAFF
size: .; V: TRBV9; J: TRBJ2-4; D: .; DNA: TGTGCCAGCAGCGTAGAAGGTGAAAACATTCAGTACTTC; CDR3: CASSVEGENIQYF
size: .; V: TRBV7-9; J: TRBJ2-7; D: TRBD1; DNA: TGTGCCAGCAGCAAACAGGGGTCGGCTTTCGAGCAGTACTTC; CDR3: CASSKQGSAFEQYF
size: .; V: TRBV6-5; J: TRBJ2-7; D: .; DNA: TGTGCCAGTAGGTCGGACAGCCGATTCGCCGAGCAGTACTTC; CDR3: CASRSDSRFAEQYF
size: .; V: TRBV6-5; J: TRBJ2-5; D: .; DNA: TGTGCCAGCAGTTACTCCCCCACAGGTGGATCAGAGACCCAGTACTTC; CDR3: CASSYSPTGGSETQYF
size: .; V: TRBV27; J: TRBJ2-7; D: TRBD1; DNA: TGTGCCAGCGGGCGGACAGGAGCCCGCTACGAGCAGTACTTC; CDR3: CASGRTGARYEQYF
size: .; V: TRBV5-1; J: TRBJ2-7; D: TRBD1; DNA: TGCGCCAGCAGCCCATCTACGGACAGGGTCTACGAGCAGTACTTC; CDR3: CASSPSTDRVYEQYF
size: .; V: TRBV6-6; J: TRBJ2-3; D: .; DNA: TGTGCCAGCAGTTACCAAACTAGGGATACGCAGTATTTT; CDR3: CASSYQTRDTQYF
size: .; V: TRBV28; J: TRBJ1-2; D: .; DNA: TGTGCCAGCAGTTTAAGGGGAATGGGATATGGCTACACCTTC; CDR3: CASSLRGMGYGYTF
size: few; V: TRBV18; J: TRBJ1-2; D: .; DNA: TGTGCCAGCTCCCGTAGTGGAGATGGCTACACCTTC; CDR3: CASSRSGDGYTF
size: .; V: TRBV2; J: TRBJ1-5; D: TRBD1; DNA: TGTGCCAGCAGTACTACCCCCGGGACAGGACCGAATCAGCCCCAGCATTTT; CDR3: CASSTTPGTGPNQPQHF
size: .; V: TRBV11-2; J: TRBJ2-5; D: TRBD2; DNA: TGTGCCAGCAGCTTATATATTGTGGGGGGGAAGATTGAGACCCAGTACTTC; CDR3: CASSLYIVGGKIETQYF
size: once; V: TRBV19; J: TRBJ2-7; D: .; DNA: TGTGCCAGTAGTATAGTTTGGGGAGAATACGAGCAGTACTTC; CDR3: CASSIVWGEYEQYF
size: .; V: TRBV6-1; J: TRBJ1-5; D: .; DNA: TGTGCCAGCAGTGACAGAAATAGCAATCAGCCCCAGCATTTT; CDR3: CASSDRNSNQPQHF
size: .; V: TRBV7-9; J: TRBJ2-1; D: TRBD2; DNA: TGTGCCAGCACCCCAGGGACTAGCGGGGTTTACAATGAGCAGTTCTTC; CDR3: CASTPGTSGVYNEQFF
size: .; V: TRBV4-1; J: TRBJ2-6; D: .; DNA: TGCGCCAGCAGCCAAGTATCCACTGGGGCCAACGTCCTGACTTTC; CDR3: CASSQVSTGANVLTF
size: .; V: TRBV28; J: TRBJ2-7; D: .; DNA: TGTGCCAGCAGGGCCGGGACACCTCCCTACGAGCAGTACTTC; CDR3: CASRAGTPPYEQYF
size: .; V: TRBV5-1; J: TRBJ2-3; D: TRBD2; DNA: TGCGCCAGCAGGCGCGGGAGGGCCAGCACAGATACGCAGTATTTT; CDR3: CASRRGRASTDTQYF
size: .; V: TRBV28; J: TRBJ1-2; D: .; DNA: TGTGCCAGCAGTTTCCCCGGGACACGCTATGGCTACACCTTC; CDR3: CASSFPGTRYGYTF
size: .; V: TRBV19; J: TRBJ2-5; D: TRBD2; DNA: TGTGCCAGTAGTAACAGCGGGAGGGCCTTTGAGACCCAGTACTTC; CDR3: CASSNSGRAFETQYF
size: .; V: TRBV9; J: TRBJ2-3; D: .; DNA: TGTGCCAGCAGCGTAGAAGGGTCTCCAGATACGCAGTATTTT; CDR3: CASSVEGSPDTQYF
size: .; V: TRBV2; J: TRBJ2-3; D: TRBD1; DNA: TGTGCCAGACAGGGGCAGAGGACAGATACGCAGTATTTT; CDR3: CARQGQRTDTQYF
size: .; V: TRBV7-3; J: TRBJ2-1; D: TRBD1; DNA: TGTGCCAGCAGCCCAGGGACAGAATCGACTTACAATGAGCAGTTCTTC; CDR3: CASSPGTESTYNEQFF
size: once; V: TRBV15; J: TRBJ2-1; D: .; DNA: TGTGCCACCGGCGACCGGTACAATGAGCAGTTCTTC; CDR3: CATGDRYNEQFF
size: .; V: TRBV19; J: TRBJ2-2; D: .; DNA: TGTGCCAGTAGTATAGAGGGCAGGGTCGCCTCCTTCGCGTCCGGGGAGCTGTTTTTT; CDR3: CASSIEGRVASFASGELFF
size: .; V: TRBV28; J: TRBJ2-7; D: .; DNA: TGTGCCAGCAGGGCTGGTCTGGGCGGGGGCCCCTACGAGCAGTACTTC; CDR3: CASRAGLGGGPYEQYF
size: .; V: TRBV9; J: TRBJ1-1; D: .; DNA: TGTGCCAGCAGCGTAGACGTCGGGTTCACTGAAGCTTTCTTT; CDR3: CASSVDVGFTEAFF
size: few; V: TRBV19; J: TRBJ1-3; D: .; DNA: TGTGCCAGTACCCTAGGGGGATCCGGAAACACCATATATTTT; CDR3: CASTLGGSGNTIYF
size: .; V: TRBV28; J: TRBJ1-4; D: .; DNA: TGTGCCAGCACCCCGTTGAAGGGTAATGAAAAACTGTTTTTT; CDR3: CASTPLKGNEKLFF
size: .; V: TRBV18; J: TRBJ1-1; D: .; DNA: TGTGCCAGCTCACCGAGGAGGTCTAACACTGAAGCTTTCTTT; CDR3: CASSPRRSNTEAFF
size: .; V: TRBV7-9; J: TRBJ1-5; D: .; DNA: TGTGCCAGCAGCCGGGACGGCAATCAGCCCCAGCATTTT; CDR3: CASSRDGNQPQHF
size: few; V: TRBV2; J: TRBJ2-5; D: TRBD1; DNA: TGTGCCAGCAGTGAATGGGACAGGGGGGCAGAGACCCAGTACTTC; CDR3: CASSEWDRGAETQYF
size: .; V: TRBV5-1; J: TRBJ2-7; D: TRBD2; DNA: TGCGCCAGCAGCTTGGCCGGGCTAGCGGGGGGGCCGAACGAGCAGTACTTC; CDR3: CASSLAGLAGGPNEQYF
size: .; V: TRBV6-2/TRBV6-3; J: TRBJ1-2; D: TRBD1; DNA: TGTGCCAGCAGTTACACAGGGGGCTATGGCTACACCTTC; CDR3: CASSYTGGYGYTF
size: .; V: TRBV9; J: TRBJ1-2; D: .; DNA: TGTGCCAGCAGCGCCTCAGGGCACTATGGCTACACCTTC; CDR3: CASSASGHYGYTF
size: .; V: TRBV6-5; J: TRBJ1-1; D: .; DNA: TGTGCCAGCAGTTCCCCGCTTAGGGACACTGAAGCTTTCTTT; CDR3: CASSSPLRDTEAFF